This TCR beta chain was documented in a study of regulatory T cells in long-lasting Graves disease. Study-level findings and limits: The work looked only at peripheral blood and did not look at thyroid tissue. It was in persistent disease that TRBV28, TRBJ1-2 and TRBJ2-5 were favored.

Through Arm-PCR of CDR3 regions and iRepertoire HTBI primers, TCR beta libraries were built. TCRdb reanalysed the multiplex PCR reads using MiXCR and keeps one entry per CDR3 protein. The table has about 380,000 distinct CDR3 sequences, around 15% seen once. Time point given: newly diagnosed GD, antithyroid drugs for less than 3 months. Isolated PBMC RNA provided the starting material for the TCR library. American Thyroid Association guidelines were used to diagnose Graves' disease. CDR1 SGDLS and CDR2 YYNGEE come from the germline V gene. The CDR3 is made up of 15 amino acids. V lost 0 bases and J lost 4; bases outside the gene matches: 6. Details on this clonotype: Its antigen is unknown.

This receptor was taken from a female donor with Graves disease. This sample comprised peripheral blood mononuclear cells (PBMCs), obtained at new diagnosis, from a patient treated with antithyroid drugs. This chain links TRBV9 with TRBJ2-5, with 7 positions matching TRBD2. In DNA form, the CDR3 reads TGTGCCAGCAGCGTAGCCGCGGGGGTCACAGAGACCCAGTACTTC. Amino acid sequence: CASSVAAGVTETQYF.